This T cell receptor beta chain was sequenced in a study of blood T cell repertoires in COVID-19. Measured with immunoSEQ multiplex PCR; TCRdb has only the in-frame clones, and not every one. Of roughly 18,000 clones in the sample, over 75% were seen once. This clone was seen only once. The CDR3 is made up of 12 amino acids. V lost 6 bases and J 4 bases, leaving 7 bases between the germline ends. Looked up from germline, CDR1 is MNHEY and CDR2 is SVGAGI. The TCR sequence derives from a human donor in a cohort sampled during active COVID-19. Specimen: peripheral blood. The chain links TRBV6-5 to TRBJ1-3, with D unclear. The CDR3 region is CASSSQGNTIYF. DNA of the CDR3: TGTGCCAGCAGCTCCCAGGGAAACACCATATATTTT.